This T cell receptor beta chain appears in the sequencing data of a study of naive CD8 T cells in extremely preterm neonates. Notes on this clone: The target antigen is unknown.

In germline, CDR1 is LGHNT, CDR2 FRNRAP. The CDR3 contains 15 residues. The J segment lost 3 bases and the V segment lost 3 bases, leaving 4 bases of the junction unmatched. The assay was immunoSEQ multiplex PCR, and TCRdb's table has in-frame clones only and misses some. The repertoire consists of 21,000 or so clones, with around 88% occurring once and the leading ten covering roughly 0.99%. Findings and caveats of the study: Limitations included small sample size and variable preterm productive templates. Relative to older groups, preterm infants had shorter, less trimmed CDR3s with fewer N additions. iChao1 richness was lowest in preterm neonates, significantly versus all ages.

Extremely preterm births at 23-27 weeks of gestation supplied the samples. Pregnancies with fetal demise, active maternal HSV infection or known maternal HIV were excluded. Sorting kept Annexin V-negative CD3+CD8+CD45RA+CCR7+ naive T cells. Sequencing was done on a sample of naive CD8+ T cells from cord blood. The clonotype comes from a boy who was born preterm. The V call is TRBV12-5, the J call TRBJ2-2, with 7 nucleotides matching TRBD1. CDR3 nucleotide sequence: TGTGCTAGTGGTTTACCCACAGGGGACACCGGGGAGCTGTTTTTT. It specifies CASGLPTGDTGELFF.